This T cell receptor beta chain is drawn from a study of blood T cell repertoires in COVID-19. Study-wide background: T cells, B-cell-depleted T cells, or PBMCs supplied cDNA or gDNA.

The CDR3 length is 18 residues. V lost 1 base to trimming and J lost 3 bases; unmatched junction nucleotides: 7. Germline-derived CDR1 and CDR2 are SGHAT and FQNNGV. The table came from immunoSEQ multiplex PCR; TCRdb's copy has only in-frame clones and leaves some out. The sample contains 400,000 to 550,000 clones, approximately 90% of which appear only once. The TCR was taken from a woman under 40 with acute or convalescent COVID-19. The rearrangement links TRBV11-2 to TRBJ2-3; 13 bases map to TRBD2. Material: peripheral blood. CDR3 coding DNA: TGTGCCAGCAGCTTAGGCGGACTAGCGGGGGTGTCGACAGATACGCAGTATTTT. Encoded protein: CASSLGGLAGVSTDTQYF.